Listed here is a single T cell receptor beta chain. TCRdb's table, derived via immunoSEQ multiplex PCR, lists solely in-frame clones and lacks some. Seen here are approximately 300,000 clones, more than 70% observed once, and the top ten hold roughly 5%. The CDR3 spans 16 residues. The germline CDR1 and CDR2 sequences are LGHNT and FRNRAP. The junction had 2 bases not matched to a gene; V was cut back by 1 base and J by 2 bases. This entry is derived from a study of blood T cell repertoires in COVID-19. Overall study: In each case, the material was cDNA or gDNA derived from T cells, B-cell-depleted T cells, or PBMCs.

Recovered status applied to Cohort 3 donors who had two consecutive negative PCRs. It also applied to those with clearance or with symptom resolution. The chain links TRBV12-5 to TRBJ2-1; 10 nucleotides match TRBD1. This TCR came from a woman aged 25-40 years who had recovered from COVID-19. Sequenced: PBMCs or T cells enriched from blood (not recorded which). The CDR3 region is CASGLAGTGAYNEQFF. CDR3 DNA sequence: TGTGCTAGTGGTTTGGCCGGGACAGGGGCCTACAATGAGCAGTTCTTC.